This T cell receptor beta chain was identified in a study of human thymus T cells. A remark on this clone: Antigen unknown.

Unmatched junction bases numbered 6, after V lost 7 bases and J lost 6 bases. The germline gives CDR1 MNHEY, CDR2 SMNVEV (reference sequence). CDR3 length: 16 residues. Thymus tissue for the work was resected from patients undergoing corrective heart surgery. Those donating were healthy Finnish infants in corrective surgery for congenital heart defects. Repertoires were generated with immunoSEQ multiplex PCR, while TCRdb's copy carries only in-frame clones and drops some. The sample shows about 130,000 clones, approximately 96% of them seen only once. General study findings and limits: In unrelated individuals, thymic repertoires overlapped highly, according to related research. Use of V and J genes seemed skewed within the thymic and blood repertoires.

The clonotype was recovered from a boy younger than two with a congenital heart defect but otherwise immunologically healthy. The rearrangement uses TRBV27 and TRBJ2-1; 16 bases line up with TRBD2. The specimen was thymus tissue. This CDR3 is CASKPGLAGGLNEQFF. CDR3 DNA: TGTGCCAGCAAACCGGGACTAGCGGGGGGGCTCAATGAGCAGTTCTTC.